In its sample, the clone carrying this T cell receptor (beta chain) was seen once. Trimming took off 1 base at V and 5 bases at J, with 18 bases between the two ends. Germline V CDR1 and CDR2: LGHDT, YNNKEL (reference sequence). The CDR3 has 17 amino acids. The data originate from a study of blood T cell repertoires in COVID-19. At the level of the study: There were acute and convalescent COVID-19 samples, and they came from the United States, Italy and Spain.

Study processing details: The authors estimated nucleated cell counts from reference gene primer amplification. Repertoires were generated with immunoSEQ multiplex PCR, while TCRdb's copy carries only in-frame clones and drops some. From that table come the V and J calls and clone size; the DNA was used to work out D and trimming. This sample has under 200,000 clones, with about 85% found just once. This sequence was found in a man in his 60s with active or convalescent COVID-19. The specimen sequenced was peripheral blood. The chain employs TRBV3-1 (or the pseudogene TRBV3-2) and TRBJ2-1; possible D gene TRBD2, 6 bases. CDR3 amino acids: CASSQVGGQSSHNEQFF. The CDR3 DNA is TGTGCCAGCAGCCAAGTGGGGGGTCAGTCAAGCCACAATGAGCAGTTCTTC.